The rows below give T cell receptor beta chains drawn from one sample of a study of T cell changes during pregnancy in multiple sclerosis. Assay used: immunoSEQ multiplex PCR; TCRdb lists only in-frame clones, some missing. The repertoire includes 90,000 or so clones, about 90% of them detected once, and around 3.3% sits in the top ten. Material: PBMCs, obtained in the first trimester of pregnancy. The source of these receptors is a female donor in good health, serving as a control in a pregnancy study. Some clones in this sample may be carry-over from other donors' samples. The CDR3 runs from the conserved cysteine through the conserved F or W. D genes are given only for firm matches. Clone size, where shown, is once, few, many, or a class for clones that have expanded.

V gene: TRBV18
D gene: TRBD1
clone size: .
J gene: TRBJ1-5
CDR3 protein: CASSEGASDNQPQHF
CDR3 DNA: TGTGCCAGCTCAGAGGGGGCCTCCGATAATCAGCCCCAGCATTTT

V gene: TRBV9
D gene: TRBD2
clone size: .
J gene: TRBJ2-6
CDR3 protein: CASSPWTSPGANVLTF
CDR3 DNA: TGTGCCAGCAGCCCCTGGACTAGCCCCGGGGCCAACGTCCTGACTTTC

V gene: TRBV4-1
D gene: .
clone size: once
J gene: TRBJ1-3
CDR3 protein: CASSQTWLGNTIYF
CDR3 DNA: TGCGCCAGCAGCCAAACATGGTTGGGCAACACCATATATTTT

V gene: TRBV5-4
D gene: .
clone size: .
J gene: TRBJ2-2
CDR3 protein: CASSLRESTGELFF
CDR3 DNA: TGTGCCAGCAGCTTGCGGGAGTCCACCGGGGAGCTGTTTTTT

V gene: TRBV4-2
D gene: TRBD2
clone size: once
J gene: TRBJ2-7
CDR3 protein: CASSRGGSYEQYF
CDR3 DNA: TGTGCCAGCAGCCGGGGGGGTTCCTACGAGCAGTACTTC

V gene: TRBV4-2
D gene: .
clone size: large
J gene: TRBJ2-1
CDR3 protein: CASSFRDNEQFF
CDR3 DNA: TGTGCCAGCAGCTTCAGGGACAATGAGCAGTTCTTC

V gene: TRBV6-5
D gene: TRBD1
clone size: .
J gene: TRBJ2-7
CDR3 protein: CASSLSGGSYEQYF
CDR3 DNA: TGTGCCAGCAGTTTGTCAGGGGGCTCCTACGAGCAGTACTTC

V gene: TRBV5-5
D gene: .
clone size: few
J gene: TRBJ1-4
CDR3 protein: CASSLVYRGGNEKLFF
CDR3 DNA: TGTGCCAGCAGCTTGGTTTACCGAGGGGGTAATGAAAAACTGTTTTTT

V gene: TRBV6-6
D gene: TRBD2
clone size: .
J gene: TRBJ2-1
CDR3 protein: CASSPGLAGNNEQFF
CDR3 DNA: TGTGCCAGCAGCCCAGGACTAGCGGGGAACAATGAGCAGTTCTTC

V gene: TRBV4-2
D gene: .
clone size: .
J gene: TRBJ2-7
CDR3 protein: CASSQESPFPSYEQYF
CDR3 DNA: TGTGCCAGCAGCCAAGAGTCCCCGTTCCCTTCCTACGAGCAGTACTTC

V gene: TRBV5-1
D gene: .
clone size: few
J gene: TRBJ2-7
CDR3 protein: CASSLAGGVSSYEQYF
CDR3 DNA: TGCGCCAGCAGCTTGGCCGGCGGGGTCTCCTCCTACGAGCAGTACTTC

V gene: TRBV11-3
D gene: TRBD2
clone size: .
J gene: TRBJ2-1
CDR3 protein: CASSPRLAGDNEQFF
CDR3 DNA: TGTGCCAGCAGCCCGCGACTAGCGGGAGACAATGAGCAGTTCTTC

V gene: TRBV19
D gene: TRBD1
clone size: once
J gene: TRBJ1-5
CDR3 protein: CASADMGQAIHSNQPQHF
CDR3 DNA: TGTGCCAGCGCCGACATGGGACAGGCAATCCATAGCAATCAGCCCCAGCATTTT

V gene: TRBV19
D gene: TRBD1
clone size: .
J gene: TRBJ1-6
CDR3 protein: CATHPPGQGDNSPLHF
CDR3 DNA: TGTGCCACTCACCCGCCGGGACAGGGTGATAATTCACCCCTCCACTTT

V gene: TRBV19
D gene: .
clone size: .
J gene: TRBJ2-3
CDR3 protein: CASSILGPTDTQYF
CDR3 DNA: TGTGCCAGTAGTATCCTTGGGCCCACAGATACGCAGTATTTT

V gene: TRBV7-8
D gene: TRBD1
clone size: .
J gene: TRBJ1-6
CDR3 protein: CASSRGDSDYSPLHF
CDR3 DNA: TGTGCCAGCAGCCGTGGGGACAGTGATTATTCACCCCTCCACTTT

V gene: TRBV20-1
D gene: .
clone size: few
J gene: TRBJ1-2
CDR3 protein: CRAGDYGYTF
CDR3 DNA: TGCAGAGCCGGGGACTATGGCTACACCTTC

V gene: TRBV19
D gene: TRBD1
clone size: .
J gene: TRBJ1-5
CDR3 protein: CASSIVAGQGLQPQHF
CDR3 DNA: TGTGCCAGTAGTATAGTAGCGGGACAGGGTCTTCAGCCCCAGCATTTT

V gene: TRBV28
D gene: TRBD1
clone size: .
J gene: TRBJ1-2
CDR3 protein: CASSNPQGVGNGYTF
CDR3 DNA: TGTGCCAGCAGTAACCCACAGGGGGTTGGTAATGGCTACACCTTC

V gene: TRBV11-3
D gene: .
clone size: .
J gene: TRBJ1-3
CDR3 protein: CASSSGDSGNTIYF
CDR3 DNA: TGTGCCAGCAGCTCAGGGGATTCTGGAAACACCATATATTTT

V gene: TRBV28
D gene: .
clone size: few
J gene: TRBJ2-7
CDR3 protein: CASKDSRTYEQYF
CDR3 DNA: TGTGCCAGCAAAGACAGCAGAACCTACGAGCAGTACTTC

V gene: TRBV5-4
D gene: TRBD2
clone size: .
J gene: TRBJ2-2
CDR3 protein: CASSLAGANTGELFF
CDR3 DNA: TGTGCCAGCAGCTTAGCGGGGGCGAACACCGGGGAGCTGTTTTTT

V gene: TRBV18
D gene: TRBD2
clone size: .
J gene: TRBJ2-2
CDR3 protein: CASSPVLGLAANTGELFF
CDR3 DNA: TGTGCCAGCTCACCAGTCTTAGGGCTAGCGGCGAACACCGGGGAGCTGTTTTTT

V gene: TRBV5-1
D gene: TRBD2
clone size: .
J gene: TRBJ2-1
CDR3 protein: CASSFTSGGRSPYEQFF
CDR3 DNA: TGCGCCAGCAGCTTCACTAGCGGGGGTCGCAGTCCCTATGAGCAGTTCTTC

V gene: TRBV7-2
D gene: .
clone size: .
J gene: TRBJ2-7
CDR3 protein: CASSYQASIYEQYF
CDR3 DNA: TGTGCCAGCAGCTATCAGGCTAGCATATACGAGCAGTACTTC

V gene: TRBV7-3
D gene: .
clone size: few
J gene: TRBJ1-5
CDR3 protein: CASSPYQPQHF
CDR3 DNA: TGTGCCAGCAGCCCGTATCAGCCCCAGCATTTT

V gene: TRBV4-1
D gene: TRBD1
clone size: .
J gene: TRBJ1-1
CDR3 protein: CASSERALGQGARVGTEAFF
CDR3 DNA: TGCGCCAGCAGCGAACGGGCGTTGGGACAGGGGGCGCGGGTGGGCACTGAAGCTTTCTTT

V gene: TRBV9
D gene: TRBD1
clone size: .
J gene: TRBJ1-1
CDR3 protein: CASSVAGQGLIHEAFF
CDR3 DNA: TGTGCCAGCAGCGTAGCCGGACAGGGCCTGATTCATGAAGCTTTCTTT

V gene: TRBV6-1
D gene: .
clone size: .
J gene: TRBJ2-7
CDR3 protein: CASSGGYEQYF
CDR3 DNA: TGTGCCAGCAGTGGAGGGTACGAGCAGTACTTC

V gene: TRBV11-2
D gene: TRBD2
clone size: .
J gene: TRBJ2-1
CDR3 protein: CASSSGLAGPYNEQFF
CDR3 DNA: TGTGCCAGCAGCTCCGGACTAGCGGGGCCCTACAATGAGCAGTTCTTC

V gene: TRBV5-1
D gene: TRBD1
clone size: .
J gene: TRBJ1-1
CDR3 protein: CASSTLGQGKVNTEAFF
CDR3 DNA: TGCGCCAGCAGCACCCTGGGACAGGGGAAGGTGAACACTGAAGCTTTCTTT

V gene: TRBV28
D gene: TRBD1
clone size: .
J gene: TRBJ1-6
CDR3 protein: CASSLGSGTGNSPLHF
CDR3 DNA: TGTGCCAGCAGTTTAGGGAGTGGGACAGGGAATTCACCCCTCCACTTT

V gene: TRBV7-9
D gene: .
clone size: .
J gene: TRBJ2-7
CDR3 protein: CASSFASYEQYF
CDR3 DNA: TGTGCCAGCAGCTTCGCTAGCTACGAGCAGTACTTC

V gene: TRBV2
D gene: .
clone size: .
J gene: TRBJ2-2
CDR3 protein: CASSESVMLFF
CDR3 DNA: TGTGCCAGCAGTGAATCGGTAATGCTGTTTTTT

V gene: TRBV5-1
D gene: TRBD1
clone size: .
J gene: TRBJ1-4
CDR3 protein: CASSTGQGGGPWEKLFF
CDR3 DNA: TGCGCCAGCAGCACCGGACAGGGAGGGGGGCCTTGGGAAAAACTGTTTTTT

V gene: TRBV19
D gene: TRBD1
clone size: many
J gene: TRBJ1-3
CDR3 protein: CASSTRGTVLSGNTIYF
CDR3 DNA: TGTGCCAGTAGTACGCGTGGGACAGTCCTCTCTGGAAACACCATATATTTT

V gene: TRBV29-1
D gene: TRBD1
clone size: .
J gene: TRBJ2-4
CDR3 protein: CSVETGQENIQYF
CDR3 DNA: TGCAGCGTTGAAACGGGACAGGAAAACATTCAGTACTTC

V gene: TRBV5-4
D gene: TRBD2
clone size: .
J gene: TRBJ2-1
CDR3 protein: CASSQGTSGIYNEQFF
CDR3 DNA: TGTGCCAGCAGCCAGGGGACTAGCGGTATCTACAATGAGCAGTTCTTC

V gene: TRBV9
D gene: .
clone size: .
J gene: TRBJ1-1
CDR3 protein: CASSVDPAGGRTEAFF
CDR3 DNA: TGTGCCAGCAGCGTAGACCCGGCGGGGGGGAGGACTGAAGCTTTCTTT

V gene: TRBV20-1
D gene: .
clone size: few
J gene: TRBJ2-1
CDR3 protein: CSAPINEQFF
CDR3 DNA: TGCAGTGCTCCCATCAATGAGCAGTTCTTC

V gene: TRBV7-7
D gene: .
clone size: .
J gene: TRBJ2-5
CDR3 protein: CASSLGERETQYF
CDR3 DNA: TGTGCTAGCAGCTTGGGAGAAAGGGAGACCCAGTACTTC

V gene: TRBV5-1
D gene: TRBD2
clone size: .
J gene: TRBJ2-5
CDR3 protein: CASSPETSLQETQYF
CDR3 DNA: TGCGCCAGCAGCCCCGAGACTAGCTTACAAGAGACCCAGTACTTC

V gene: TRBV25-1
D gene: .
clone size: .
J gene: TRBJ1-1
CDR3 protein: CASSVREGTNTEAFF
CDR3 DNA: TGTGCCAGCAGTGTTCGGGAGGGGACCAACACTGAAGCTTTCTTT

V gene: TRBV7-6
D gene: .
clone size: .
J gene: TRBJ2-3
CDR3 protein: CASSRPRDKSSDTQYF
CDR3 DNA: TGTGCCAGCAGTCGTCCCCGGGACAAATCGTCAGATACGCAGTATTTT

V gene: TRBV19
D gene: TRBD1
clone size: .
J gene: TRBJ2-3
CDR3 protein: CASSMRDRDTDTQYF
CDR3 DNA: TGTGCCAGTAGTATGAGGGACAGGGACACAGATACGCAGTATTTT

V gene: TRBV15
D gene: .
clone size: .
J gene: TRBJ2-2
CDR3 protein: CATSSRDTGELFF
CDR3 DNA: TGTGCCACCAGCAGCCGGGACACCGGGGAGCTGTTTTTT

V gene: TRBV28
D gene: TRBD1
clone size: .
J gene: TRBJ2-1
CDR3 protein: CASSPPDRDYNEQFF
CDR3 DNA: TGTGCCAGCAGTCCGCCGGACAGGGACTACAATGAGCAGTTCTTC

V gene: TRBV4-1
D gene: TRBD2
clone size: .
J gene: TRBJ2-7
CDR3 protein: CASSLSGVGYEQYF
CDR3 DNA: TGCGCCAGCAGCCTTAGCGGGGTGGGCTACGAGCAGTACTTC

V gene: TRBV18
D gene: .
clone size: .
J gene: TRBJ1-5
CDR3 protein: CASSPDRNSNQPQHF
CDR3 DNA: TGTGCCAGCTCACCCGACAGAAATAGCAATCAGCCCCAGCATTTT

V gene: TRBV28
D gene: .
clone size: .
J gene: TRBJ2-7
CDR3 protein: CASSRLRGPDEQYF
CDR3 DNA: TGTGCCAGCAGTCGGTTAAGGGGTCCCGACGAGCAGTACTTC

V gene: TRBV10-3
D gene: .
clone size: .
J gene: TRBJ1-1
CDR3 protein: CAISEQETEAFF
CDR3 DNA: TGTGCCATCAGTGAACAGGAGACTGAAGCTTTCTTT

V gene: TRBV6-5
D gene: TRBD1
clone size: .
J gene: TRBJ1-1
CDR3 protein: CASSYAHRGLTEAFF
CDR3 DNA: TGTGCCAGCAGTTATGCCCACAGGGGGCTCACTGAAGCTTTCTTT

V gene: TRBV7-2
D gene: .
clone size: .
J gene: TRBJ1-4
CDR3 protein: CASSLGGRGEKLFF
CDR3 DNA: TGTGCCAGCAGCTTAGGAGGGCGGGGGGAAAAACTGTTTTTT

V gene: TRBV5-4
D gene: TRBD1
clone size: .
J gene: TRBJ2-7
CDR3 protein: CASSLKGARAYEQYF
CDR3 DNA: TGTGCCAGCAGCTTGAAGGGGGCAAGGGCCTACGAGCAGTACTTC

V gene: TRBV28
D gene: TRBD1
clone size: .
J gene: TRBJ1-5
CDR3 protein: CASTWTGRAAGQPQHF
CDR3 DNA: TGTGCCAGCACCTGGACAGGGAGGGCCGCGGGTCAGCCCCAGCATTTT

V gene: TRBV9
D gene: TRBD1
clone size: .
J gene: TRBJ1-2
CDR3 protein: CASSETDRSGYGYTF
CDR3 DNA: TGTGCCAGCAGCGAGACGGACAGGTCGGGATATGGCTACACCTTC

V gene: TRBV5-1
D gene: TRBD2
clone size: .
J gene: TRBJ2-1
CDR3 protein: CASSPLGGSYNEQFF
CDR3 DNA: TGCGCCAGCAGCCCCCTGGGCGGGAGCTACAATGAGCAGTTCTTC

V gene: TRBV9
D gene: .
clone size: .
J gene: TRBJ1-2
CDR3 protein: CASSVVSGEYGYTF
CDR3 DNA: TGTGCCAGCAGCGTAGTGTCAGGCGAGTATGGCTACACCTTC

V gene: TRBV6-5
D gene: .
clone size: .
J gene: TRBJ1-1
CDR3 protein: CASSLKQNTEAFF
CDR3 DNA: TGTGCCAGTAGCTTAAAGCAGAACACTGAAGCTTTCTTT